A single TCR beta chain is shown here with its context. This entry comes from a study of PD-L1 blockade in urothelial cancer. The time point was: peripheral blood 6 weeks after treatment start. V was trimmed by 3 bases and J by 3 bases, leaving 12 bases between them. CDR1 and CDR2 from the germline V gene are LNHDA and SQIVND (reference sequence). The CDR3 extends over 14 amino acids. Some clones are missing from TCRdb's copy, which holds only in-frame ones; the method was immunoSEQ multiplex PCR. The table has about 120,000 clones, around 89% seen once. This chain connects TRBV19 to TRBJ2-7; D is ambiguous. Specimen: PBMCs, collected around atezolizumab (anti-PD-L1) treatment. The receptor's source is a man aged 60 to 75 with urothelial cancer. DNA of the CDR3: TGTGCCAGTAGTATCAAACTGCGGAGCTACGAGCAGTACTTC. It yields the protein CASSIKLRSYEQYF.